The clone carrying this T cell receptor (beta chain) was observed once. Its antigen is still unknown. This entry is derived from a study of T cell responses to AZD1222 COVID-19 vaccine. Across the study: It was second doses at about 4 or about 12 weeks that were pooled.

Study outcomes and limitations: CD4 TCRs linked to vaccination spanned spike, dominating at 160-218 and 743-854. Spike-specific TCR breadth rose after two AZD1222 doses, and depth rose as well. There were mostly white British donors and more females than males, and clonal diversity was possibly underestimated.

Only in-frame clones appear in the TCRdb table, and some are missing; sequencing was by immunoSEQ multiplex PCR. The sample has 150,000 to 200,000 clones; 75% to 95% are singletons. Sequencing used peripheral blood, obtained on day 0 of AZD1222 vaccination. The source is an adult in good health.

CDR3 coding DNA: TGTGCCAGCAGTTACTCTGCATTCACCGGGGAGCTGTTTTTT. Amino acids: CASSYSAFTGELFF. This chain uses TRBV6-5 with TRBJ2-2, with D unresolved. The CDR3 runs 14 residues. V lost 0 bases and J 4 bases, leaving 6 bases between the germline ends. In germline, CDR1 is MNHEY, CDR2 SVGAGI.